Shown below are 19 T cell receptor beta chains from a single sample sequenced in a study of T cells in localized non-small cell lung cancer. TCRdb keeps only in-frame clones here, not all; method: immunoSEQ multiplex PCR. The table lists around 90,000 clones, around three quarters of them singletons. Material: PBMCs, obtained before any cancer treatment. All receptors derive from a man aged 40-75 years with stage II squamous cell lung carcinoma.

This rearrangement joins TRBV25-1 to TRBJ1-2; the D gene is possibly TRBD1 (6 bases). V was trimmed by 2 bases and J by 5 bases, leaving 15 bases between them. Germline V gene lookup returns CDR1 MGHDK and CDR2 SYGVNS. The CDR3 totals 15 residues. The DNA of the CDR3 is TGTGCCAGCAGTGAAGGGATGGGAGGGGGATATGGCTACACCTTC. This sequence encodes CASSEGMGGGYGYTF.

V and J are TRBV29-1 and TRBJ2-2, with D tentatively TRBD1 (5 bases). The CDR3 is 15 amino acids. V shed 6 bases and J shed 5 bases, with 19 bases lying between them. CDR1 and CDR2 from the germline V gene are SQVTM and ANQGSEA. The CDR3 coding sequence is TGCAGCGTCGGAGTTGGCAGGGTGACAACCGGGGAGCTGTTTTTT. Encoded protein: CSVGVGRVTTGELFF.

The CDR3 protein is CASSFGAGVDNEQFF. The CDR3 DNA sequence: TGCGCCAGCAGCTTCGGCGCGGGAGTAGACAATGAGCAGTTCTTC. The genes are TRBV5-1 and TRBJ2-1; TRBD2 matches at 7 bases. The CDR3 is 15 residues long. Germline CDR1 reads SGHRS; CDR2 reads YFSETQ. V was clipped by 2 bases and J by 5 bases; unmatched bases: 7.

J is TRBJ2-1 and V is TRBV9, with 10 bases identical to TRBD2. Per the germline V gene, CDR1 is SGDLS and CDR2 is YYNGEE. Trimming at V came to 2 bases and at J to 9 bases, leaving 5 bases not matched to a gene. The CDR3 totals 14 residues. The CDR3 sequence: CASSVWTSGSEQFF. The CDR3 nucleotides read TGTGCCAGCAGCGTTTGGACTAGCGGTAGTGAGCAGTTCTTC.

Points on this clone: The same CDR3 can be traced to other DNA sequences in this sample. The chain is built from TRBV25-1 and TRBJ2-5, with 8 bases lining up with TRBD2. Germline trimming cut 3 bases from V and 4 bases from J; bases unmatched to any gene: 7. The CDR3 extends over 15 amino acids. Per germline, CDR1 MGHDK and CDR2 SYGVNS. The CDR3 loop is CASSEGGGIRETQYF. The CDR3 nucleotides are TGTGCCAGCAGTGAGGGCGGGGGGATCCGAGAGACCCAGTACTTC. Based on the CDR3 plus reference TRBV25-1 and TRBJ2-5, the full variable domain is EADIYQTPRYLVIGTGKKITLECSQTMGHDKMYWYQQDPGMELHLIHYSYGVNSTEKGDLSSESTVSRIRTEHFPLTLESARPSHTSQYLCASSEGGGIRETQYFGPGTRLLVL.

V usage is TRBV19 and J usage is TRBJ1-1; weak D call: TRBD1 (5 bases). The CDR3 loop spans 14 amino acids. V was pared by 4 bases and J by 0 bases, with 9 bases between. CDR1 is LNHDA, CDR2 SQIVND, per germline (reference sequence). The CDR3 coding sequence is TGTGCCAGTAGTACGACAGATTTGAACACTGAAGCTTTCTTT. Translated, it gives CASSTTDLNTEAFF.

The rearrangement uses TRBV9 and TRBJ2-7; D remains unclear. The V gene lost 2 bases and the J gene lost 6 bases, with 12 bases spanning the gap. Germline V gene data show CDR1 as SGDLS and CDR2 as YYNGEE. The CDR3 is 13 residues long. The CDR3 region is CASSVNNAGEQYF. DNA of the CDR3: TGTGCCAGCAGCGTGAATAACGCTGGCGAGCAGTACTTC.

This sequence joins TRBV15 and TRBJ2-2; TRBD1 agrees at 7 bases. The CDR3 loop spans 14 amino acids. V was pared by 5 bases and J by 7 bases, with 7 bases of the junction left unmatched. Germline V gene lookup returns CDR1 LNHNV and CDR2 YYDKDF (reference sequence). DNA of the CDR3: TGTGCCACCAGCGGTACACAGGGGATCGGGGAGCTGTTTTTT. Translation gives CATSGTQGIGELFF.

The CDR3 here is CASSPTPAGQLATQYF. CDR3 bases: TGTGCCAGCAGCCCCACCCCAGCGGGACAACTTGCGACCCAGTACTTC. V gene TRBV9 combines with J gene TRBJ2-5; TRBD2 might be the D (7 bases). Germline V gene data show CDR1 as SGDLS and CDR2 as YYNGEE. This CDR3 spans 16 amino acids. Trimming removed 4 bases from V and 7 bases from J, with 23 bases in between.

The table lists this clone with many counts. This sequence joins TRBV9 and TRBJ1-1; TRBD1 agrees at 10 bases. CDR1 SGDLS and CDR2 YYNGEE come from the germline V gene. The ends lost 3 bases at V and 5 bases at J; junction bases unmatched: 7. This CDR3 is 15 amino acids long. The CDR3 spells CASSDDRGRGTEAFF. The DNA for the CDR3 is TGTGCCAGCAGCGACGACAGGGGGCGCGGGACTGAAGCTTTCTTT. Based on the CDR3 plus reference TRBV9 and TRBJ1-1, the full variable domain is DSGVTQTPKHLITATGQRVTLRCSPRSGDLSVYWYQQSLDQGLQFLIQYYNGEERAKGNILERFSAQQFPDLHSELNLSSLELGDSALYFCASSDDRGRGTEAFFGQGTRLTVV.

This clone appeared once. V and J are TRBV5-6 and TRBJ2-5, with TRBD1 matching over 8 bases. V was pared by 0 bases and J by 2 bases, with 0 bases of the junction left unmatched. The germline CDR1 and CDR2 sequences are SGHDT and YYEEEE. The CDR3 has 14 amino acids. The CDR3 DNA reads as TGTGCCAGCAGCTTGGGGACAGGGCAAGAGACCCAGTACTTC. As protein: CASSLGTGQETQYF.

The chain joins TRBV29-1 to TRBJ2-2, with 8 positions matching TRBD2. J was trimmed by 2 bases and V by 5 bases; bases with no gene match: 7. CDR1 and CDR2 (germline): SQVTM, ANQGSEA. The CDR3 extends over 15 amino acids. CDR3 bases: TGCAGCGTTTTGGCTAGCGGGTATAACACCGGGGAGCTGTTTTTT. Its protein product is CSVLASGYNTGELFF.

In this sample, this clone turned up once. The chain couples TRBV6-1 to TRBJ2-3; no clear D. Germline CDR1 MNHNS, CDR2 SASEGT. Trimming removed 4 bases at V and 0 bases at J, with 5 bases between. The CDR3 runs 13 residues. CDR3 region: CASSARSTDTQYF. For the CDR3, the DNA is TGTGCCAGCAGTGCCCGAAGCACAGATACGCAGTATTTT.

The chain uses TRBV6-1 and TRBJ2-7, with D possibly matching TRBD2 (6 bases). The CDR3 is 15 residues long. Germline V lookup: CDR1 MNHNS, CDR2 SASEGT. Between the trimmed V and J ends, which lost 5 bases and 0 bases, there was a span of 14 bases. CDR3 nucleotides: TGTGCCAGCAGTCTCTTGTGGCGGGGCTCCTACGAGCAGTACTTC. Protein product: CASSLLWRGSYEQYF.

The chain has TRBV9 and TRBJ2-1; 9 bases agree with TRBD2. The CDR3 runs 15 residues. Germline-derived CDR1 and CDR2 are SGDLS and YYNGEE. V shed 0 bases and J 6 bases; nucleotides not matched to a gene: 4. CDR3 protein: CASSVGSGGLNEQFF. The CDR3 DNA reads TGTGCCAGCAGCGTAGGGAGCGGGGGGCTCAATGAGCAGTTCTTC.

CDR3 bases: TGTGCCAGCTCACATAGGGTTGAGGGCTACTCCTACGAGCAGTACTTC. It is translated as CASSHRVEGYSYEQYF. The chain couples TRBV18 to TRBJ2-7, with D tentatively TRBD2 (5 bases). The CDR3 covers 16 residues. Deletions cut 4 bases from V and 0 bases from J, with 16 bases between. CDR1 is KGHSH, CDR2 LQKENI, per germline.

The gene calls are TRBV15 and TRBJ1-5; 9 bases are shared with TRBD1. Trimming took 3 bases from V and 8 from J; bases not matched to a gene: 8. CDR3 length equals 15 residues. The germline V gene encodes CDR1 LNHNV and CDR2 YYDKDF (reference sequence). The CDR3: CATSRDRGGWEPQHF. The CDR3 DNA reads TGTGCCACCAGCAGGGACAGGGGAGGATGGGAGCCCCAGCATTTT.

A few counts support this clone. This rearrangement joins TRBV5-4 to TRBJ2-4, with D possibly matching TRBD1 (5 bases). There are 17 residues in the CDR3. V was shortened by 1 base and J by 0 bases, with 14 bases between the two germline ends. Germline CDR1 is SGHNT and CDR2 is YYREEE (reference sequence). CDR3 DNA: TGTGCCAGCAGCTTGTCGACAGTGAAGGAAGCCAAAAACATTCAGTACTTC. The encoded protein is CASSLSTVKEAKNIQYF.

The chain employs TRBV19 and TRBJ2-4; tentative D call: TRBD2 (5 bases). The CDR3 spans 12 residues. The V and J ends lost 6 bases and 6 bases respectively, with 9 bases between them. Per germline, CDR1 LNHDA and CDR2 SQIVND (reference sequence). The CDR3 DNA reads as TGTGCCAGTAGGGAGGTGGGAAACATTCAGTACTTC. Encoded protein: CASREVGNIQYF.